This is a list of T cell receptor beta chains from one sample in a study of blood T cell repertoires in COVID-19. The repertoire was sequenced with immunoSEQ multiplex PCR; TCRdb's copy has only in-frame clones and lacks some. The data hold about 150,000 clones, with around 90% observed a single time. Sample: PBMCs or T cells enriched from blood (not recorded which). The origin of the receptors is a woman in her 40s who had been exposed to COVID-19. CDR3s include the opening cysteine and the closing phenylalanine or tryptophan. Fields, in order: V gene, clone size, D gene, J gene, CDR3 protein, CDR3 DNA. The D gene is left open where the match is weak. Only part of the rows carry a size: once, few, many, or a class if the clone is expanded.

v_call: TRBV19
clone_size: NA
d_call: TRBD1
j_call: TRBJ2-7
cdr3_aa: CASSDRGDFYEQYF
cdr3_nt: TGTGCCAGTAGTGACAGGGGTGACTTTTACGAGCAGTACTTC

v_call: TRBV7-2
clone_size: NA
d_call: TRBD2
j_call: TRBJ2-2
cdr3_aa: CASSSMPLAGVPPGELFF
cdr3_nt: TGTGCCAGCAGCTCCATGCCCCTGGCGGGAGTTCCCCCCGGGGAGCTGTTTTTT

v_call: TRBV6-5
clone_size: NA
d_call: TRBD1
j_call: TRBJ1-2
cdr3_aa: CASSTPRDRGPGYTF
cdr3_nt: TGTGCCAGCAGTACCCCCCGGGACAGGGGGCCCGGCTACACCTTC

v_call: TRBV19
clone_size: NA
d_call: NA
j_call: TRBJ1-2
cdr3_aa: CASNPLSGAPNYGYTF
cdr3_nt: TGTGCCAGTAACCCCCTTTCGGGTGCCCCTAACTATGGCTACACCTTC

v_call: TRBV3-1/TRBV3-2
clone_size: NA
d_call: TRBD1
j_call: TRBJ1-1
cdr3_aa: CASSLRTGSRGTEAFF
cdr3_nt: TGTGCCAGCAGCCTACGGACAGGGAGTAGGGGGACTGAAGCTTTCTTT

v_call: TRBV6-5
clone_size: NA
d_call: TRBD1
j_call: TRBJ2-7
cdr3_aa: CASSLTGAVGEQYF
cdr3_nt: TGTGCCAGCAGTTTGACAGGGGCGGTCGGGGAGCAGTACTTC

v_call: TRBV4-3
clone_size: few
d_call: NA
j_call: TRBJ2-2
cdr3_aa: CASSRETGNTGELFF
cdr3_nt: TGCGCCAGCAGCCGGGAGACAGGGAACACCGGGGAGCTGTTTTTT

v_call: TRBV5-6
clone_size: NA
d_call: NA
j_call: TRBJ1-1
cdr3_aa: CASSLGPQAFF
cdr3_nt: TGTGCCAGCAGCTTGGGGCCCCAAGCTTTCTTT

v_call: TRBV29-1
clone_size: NA
d_call: TRBD2
j_call: TRBJ2-3
cdr3_aa: CSVSGGAASTDTQYF
cdr3_nt: TGCAGCGTTTCGGGGGGGGCAGCGTCCACAGATACGCAGTATTTT

v_call: TRBV5-8
clone_size: NA
d_call: NA
j_call: TRBJ2-5
cdr3_aa: CASSSLETQYF
cdr3_nt: TGTGCCAGCAGCTCATTAGAGACCCAGTACTTC

v_call: TRBV4-3
clone_size: few
d_call: NA
j_call: TRBJ2-7
cdr3_aa: CASSQKIDGFEQYF
cdr3_nt: TGCGCCAGCAGCCAAAAAATTGACGGGTTCGAGCAGTACTTC

v_call: TRBV27
clone_size: NA
d_call: NA
j_call: TRBJ1-2
cdr3_aa: CASSPPGTHYGYTF
cdr3_nt: TGTGCCAGCAGCCCTCCCGGGACACACTATGGCTACACCTTC

v_call: TRBV9
clone_size: NA
d_call: NA
j_call: TRBJ1-3
cdr3_aa: CASSRPSGGISGNTIYF
cdr3_nt: TGTGCCAGCAGCCGACCTTCGGGGGGCATTTCTGGAAACACCATATATTTT

v_call: TRBV20-1
clone_size: NA
d_call: TRBD2
j_call: TRBJ2-1
cdr3_aa: CSASGSGKQFF
cdr3_nt: TGCAGTGCTAGTGGTAGCGGGAAGCAGTTCTTC

v_call: TRBV5-4
clone_size: few
d_call: NA
j_call: TRBJ2-7
cdr3_aa: CASSPQEGSLGEQYF
cdr3_nt: TGTGCCAGCAGTCCTCAAGAGGGCTCCCTTGGGGAGCAGTACTTC

v_call: TRBV5-5
clone_size: NA
d_call: TRBD2
j_call: TRBJ2-2
cdr3_aa: CASSSQTSAVGELFF
cdr3_nt: TGTGCCAGCAGCTCCCAGACTAGCGCGGTCGGGGAGCTGTTTTTT

v_call: TRBV4-1
clone_size: NA
d_call: NA
j_call: TRBJ1-4
cdr3_aa: CASSQRGETNEKLFF
cdr3_nt: TGCGCCAGCAGCCAACGGGGGGAGACTAATGAAAAACTGTTTTTT

v_call: TRBV6-6
clone_size: few
d_call: TRBD1
j_call: TRBJ1-2
cdr3_aa: CASTISGTVNYGYTF
cdr3_nt: TGTGCCAGCACCATTTCCGGGACAGTCAACTATGGCTACACCTTC

v_call: TRBV3-1/TRBV3-2
clone_size: NA
d_call: NA
j_call: TRBJ1-6
cdr3_aa: CASSQEAGGDSPLHF
cdr3_nt: TGTGCCAGCAGCCAAGAAGCTGGGGGCGATTCACCCCTCCACTTT

v_call: TRBV11-2
clone_size: NA
d_call: TRBD1
j_call: TRBJ1-2
cdr3_aa: CASSKGQGDYGYTF
cdr3_nt: TGTGCCAGCAGCAAAGGACAGGGGGACTATGGCTACACCTTC

v_call: TRBV7-9
clone_size: NA
d_call: TRBD2
j_call: TRBJ2-7
cdr3_aa: CASSQGLAGGRYEQYF
cdr3_nt: TGTGCCAGCAGCCAGGGACTAGCGGGAGGGAGGTACGAGCAGTACTTC

v_call: TRBV27
clone_size: NA
d_call: TRBD1
j_call: TRBJ1-6
cdr3_aa: CASSLEGQHNSPLHF
cdr3_nt: TGTGCCAGCAGTTTAGAGGGACAGCATAATTCACCCCTCCACTTT

v_call: TRBV27
clone_size: few
d_call: TRBD1
j_call: TRBJ2-7
cdr3_aa: CASSPRQGRVPYEQYF
cdr3_nt: TGTGCCAGCAGTCCAAGACAGGGTAGGGTCCCCTACGAGCAGTACTTC

v_call: TRBV5-5
clone_size: NA
d_call: NA
j_call: TRBJ1-5
cdr3_aa: CASSPWPGEGNQPQHF
cdr3_nt: TGTGCCAGCAGCCCGTGGCCCGGGGAGGGCAATCAGCCCCAGCATTTT

v_call: TRBV27
clone_size: NA
d_call: NA
j_call: TRBJ2-4
cdr3_aa: CAPDDYKNIQYF
cdr3_nt: TGTGCCCCCGACGACTACAAAAACATTCAGTACTTC

v_call: TRBV11-2
clone_size: NA
d_call: NA
j_call: TRBJ2-5
cdr3_aa: CASSYLGGGISETQYF
cdr3_nt: TGTGCCAGCAGCTATCTGGGAGGAGGTATTTCGGAGACCCAGTACTTC

v_call: TRBV19
clone_size: NA
d_call: TRBD2
j_call: TRBJ2-5
cdr3_aa: CASRGTSGVRETQYF
cdr3_nt: TGTGCCAGTAGGGGGACTAGCGGGGTCCGGGAGACCCAGTACTTC

v_call: TRBV6-6
clone_size: NA
d_call: TRBD1
j_call: TRBJ1-1
cdr3_aa: CAVWPDRGYTEAFF
cdr3_nt: TGTGCCGTCTGGCCGGACAGGGGATACACTGAAGCTTTCTTT

v_call: TRBV21-1
clone_size: NA
d_call: NA
j_call: TRBJ2-7
cdr3_aa: CASSKVGSLRWDRGPYEQYF
cdr3_nt: TGTGCCAGCAGCAAAGTAGGGAGCCTCCGGTGGGACAGGGGGCCCTACGAGCAGTACTTC

v_call: TRBV7-3
clone_size: once
d_call: TRBD1
j_call: TRBJ2-1
cdr3_aa: CASSLRQGASDEQFF
cdr3_nt: TGTGCCAGCAGCTTGAGACAGGGGGCGAGCGATGAGCAGTTCTTC

v_call: TRBV14
clone_size: NA
d_call: NA
j_call: TRBJ2-2
cdr3_aa: CASSQGGHTGELFF
cdr3_nt: TGTGCCAGCAGCCAAGGGGGGCACACCGGGGAGCTGTTTTTT

v_call: TRBV3-1/TRBV3-2
clone_size: NA
d_call: NA
j_call: TRBJ1-6
cdr3_aa: CASSQDIHSSYNSPLHF
cdr3_nt: TGTGCCAGCAGCCAAGATATTCATAGCTCCTATAATTCACCCCTCCACTTT

v_call: TRBV7-7
clone_size: NA
d_call: TRBD2
j_call: TRBJ2-2
cdr3_aa: CASSGTSGGTGELFF
cdr3_nt: TGTGCCAGCAGCGGGACTAGCGGGGGAACCGGGGAGCTGTTTTTT

v_call: TRBV9
clone_size: NA
d_call: TRBD1
j_call: TRBJ1-1
cdr3_aa: CASSVVDRGWVNTEAFF
cdr3_nt: TGTGCCAGCAGCGTAGTGGACAGGGGGTGGGTGAACACTGAAGCTTTCTTT

v_call: TRBV7-2
clone_size: NA
d_call: TRBD1
j_call: TRBJ2-1
cdr3_aa: CASSFSKGAGSEQFF
cdr3_nt: TGTGCCAGCAGCTTTAGTAAGGGGGCTGGGAGTGAGCAGTTCTTC